Following are 28 T cell receptor beta chains from one sample sequenced in a study of glioma-infiltrating T cells after dendritic cell vaccination (TCRdb year 2016). Libraries came from the immunoSEQ multiplex PCR assay. In its TCRdb copy, this immuneACCESS table keeps in-frame sequences only and misses some clones. Where compared with another copy, unresolved V genes explain less than half of these, and the others have no known cause. In this sample the table shows 55,000 to 75,000 clones, 81% of which occur a single time. Approximately 7.9% of the sample goes to the ten largest clones. Source: blood, taken before dendritic cell vaccination. The receptors shown here come from a human donor with glioblastoma.

The genes are TRBV15 and TRBJ2-3; D uncertain. The V gene lost 0 bases and the J gene lost 0 bases, with 7 bases spanning the gap. CDR1 is LNHNV and CDR2 is YYDKDF in the germline V gene (reference sequence). This CDR3 has 15 amino acids. CDR3 in amino acids: CATSRDQVSTDTQYF. The CDR3 nucleotides read TGTGCCACCAGCAGAGACCAGGTTAGCACAGATACGCAGTATTTT. The complete variable domain, with remaining parts taken from reference TRBV15 and TRBJ2-3, reads DAMVIQNPRYQVTQFGKPVTLSCSQTLNHNVMYWYQQKSSQAPKLLFHYYDKDFNNEADTPDNFQSRRPNTSFCFLDIRSPGLGDTAMYLCATSRDQVSTDTQYFGPGTRLTVL.

The J gene is TRBJ2-7, the V gene TRBV2; 9 bases line up with TRBD1. Germline V gives CDR1 SNHLY, CDR2 FYNNEI. After removal of 6 bases from V and 3 bases from J, the junction contained 9 bases not matched to a gene. The CDR3 covers 15 residues. CDR3 in amino acids: CASRERTGENYEQYF. In DNA form, the CDR3 reads TGTGCCAGCAGGGAAAGGACAGGGGAGAACTACGAGCAGTACTTC.

DNA for the CDR3: TGTGCCAGCAGCCAACCTGAGGGACTAGCGGTGGACAATGAGCAGTTCTTC. Translating it yields CASSQPEGLAVDNEQFF. The chain uses TRBV7-3 and TRBJ2-1; 11 bases are shared with TRBD2. With V trimmed by 5 bases and J by 5 bases, 11 bases remained unmatched. This CDR3 spans 17 amino acids. CDR1 and CDR2 from the germline V gene are SGHTA and FQGTGA.

The J gene is TRBJ1-2, the V gene TRBV2; TRBD1 matches at 7 bases. Germline lookup yields CDR1 SNHLY and CDR2 FYNNEI. After removal of 6 bases from V and 4 bases from J, the junction contained 8 bases not matched to a gene. The CDR3 covers 14 residues. In nucleotides, the CDR3 is TGTGCCAGCAGACCGACAGGGACGGTCTATGGCTACACCTTC. It translates to CASRPTGTVYGYTF.

The rearrangement uses TRBV11-1 and TRBJ2-7, with 8 bases lining up with TRBD1. Germline V gives CDR1 SGHAT, CDR2 FQDESV (reference sequence). Germline trimming cut 5 bases from V and 3 bases from J; bases unmatched to any gene: 6. CDR3 size: 14 residues. The CDR3 DNA reads as TGTGCCAGCAGCCCCAGGACAGGGCTCTACGAGCAGTACTTC. Protein sequence: CASSPRTGLYEQYF.

The J gene is TRBJ1-1, the V gene TRBV2, with 10 bases that match TRBD1. The CDR3 sequence is 15 residues long. The trim removed 6 bases at V and 4 bases at J, leaving 8 bases unmatched. Germline CDR1 and CDR2: SNHLY and FYNNEI. The CDR3 loop is CASRDATGGSTEAFF. The CDR3 DNA sequence: TGTGCCAGCAGAGACGCGACAGGGGGCTCCACTGAAGCTTTCTTT.

This clone was observed once. V is TRBV5-1 and J is TRBJ2-5, with 8 bases matching TRBD2. This CDR3 is 16 amino acids long. V lost 7 bases, J lost 3 bases, and 14 bases stayed unmatched. Germline CDR1 SGHRS, CDR2 YFSETQ. The CDR3 nucleotides are TGCGCCAGCCATTACGGGGGGGGTCCCGGGGAAGAGACCCAGTACTTC. Residues: CASHYGGGPGEETQYF.

V usage is TRBV19 and J usage is TRBJ1-1; 7 positions match TRBD1. This CDR3 contains 13 residues. V shed 5 bases and J 4 bases; nucleotides not matched to a gene: 4. Germline-derived CDR1 and CDR2 are LNHDA and SQIVND (reference sequence). The CDR3 DNA is TGTGCCAGTAGTTTACAGGGGAGCACTGAAGCTTTCTTT. Its protein is CASSLQGSTEAFF.

The gene calls are TRBV7-9 and TRBJ1-4; D not certain. V was shortened by 5 bases and J by 7 bases, with 20 bases between the two germline ends. The CDR3 has 16 residues. Germline V gene data show CDR1 as SEHNR and CDR2 as FQNEAQ (reference sequence). The CDR3 sequence: CASSRKFPSVGEKLFF. CDR3 DNA sequence: TGTGCCAGCAGCCGAAAATTCCCCAGCGTCGGTGAAAAACTGTTTTTT.

V gene TRBV6-5 combines with J gene TRBJ2-7; perhaps TRBD1 as D (5 bases). Germline CDR1 and CDR2: MNHEY and SVGAGI. V gave up 5 bases and J gave up 2 bases, with 13 bases separating them. CDR3 size: 14 residues. CDR3: CASSISTVTYEQYF. The DNA for the CDR3 is TGTGCCAGCAGTATCTCGACAGTAACCTACGAGCAGTACTTC.

J is TRBJ2-5 and V is TRBV2; D is perhaps TRBD1 (5 bases). Germline values: CDR1 SNHLY, CDR2 FYNNEI. V was shortened by 7 bases and J by 5 bases, with 5 bases between the two germline ends. CDR3 length: 10 amino acids. The CDR3 region is CASTGETQYF. For the CDR3, the DNA is TGTGCCAGCACAGGGGAGACCCAGTACTTC.

V and J are TRBV7-9 and TRBJ1-2; 11 bases match TRBD1. V shed 5 bases and J 3 bases; nucleotides not matched to a gene: 2. The CDR3 is 14 amino acids. Germline V gene lookup returns CDR1 SEHNR and CDR2 FQNEAQ (reference sequence). CDR3 loop: CASSTGQGDYGYTF. The CDR3 DNA follows: TGTGCCAGCAGCACGGGACAGGGGGACTATGGCTACACCTTC. The full variable domain, with the rest looked up from reference TRBV7-9 and TRBJ1-2, is DTGVSQNPRHKITKRGQNVTFRCDPISEHNRLYWYRQTLGQGPEFLTYFQNEAQLEKSRLLSDRFSAERPKGSFSTLEIQRTEQGDSAMYLCASSTGQGDYGYTFGSGTRLTVV.

The chain combines TRBV9 with TRBJ2-2, with D unclear. V lost 0 bases to trimming and J lost 1 base, with 10 bases between them. CDR3 size: 16 residues. Germline CDR1 is SGDLS and CDR2 is YYNGEE. The CDR3 nucleotides are TGTGCCAGCAGCGTAGGGGCCACCGGGAACACCGGGGAGCTGTTTTTT. This sequence encodes CASSVGATGNTGELFF.

This clone was seen a few times. This chain uses TRBV5-1 with TRBJ2-1; TRBD1 might be the D (6 bases). The length of the CDR3 is 14 residues. The V gene's germline CDR1 is SGHRS and CDR2 YFSETQ. V was shortened by 2 bases and J by 9 bases, with 15 bases between the two germline ends. CDR3 residues: CASSLQGAAGEQFF. For the CDR3, the DNA is TGCGCCAGCAGCTTACAGGGTGCTGCCGGTGAGCAGTTCTTC.

This sequence joins TRBV7-3 and TRBJ2-3; weak D call: TRBD1 (6 bases). V lost 0 bases, J lost 2 bases, and 9 bases lay in between. CDR1 and CDR2 from the germline V gene are SGHTA and FQGTGA. The CDR3 covers 15 residues. This chain's CDR3 is CASSLTGGPTDTQYF. The CDR3 DNA follows: TGTGCCAGCAGCTTAACAGGGGGTCCCACAGATACGCAGTATTTT. Using reference TRBV7-3 and TRBJ2-3 for the parts outside the CDR3, the full variable domain is GAGVSQTPSNKVTEKGKYVELRCDPISGHTALYWYRQSLGQGPEFLIYFQGTGAADDSGLPNDRFFAVRPEGSVSTLKIQRTERGDSAVYLCASSLTGGPTDTQYFGPGTRLTVL.

The rearrangement links TRBV2 to TRBJ2-7, with D unclear. V was trimmed by 5 bases and J by 0 bases, leaving 5 bases between them. The V gene's germline CDR1 is SNHLY and CDR2 FYNNEI. There are 12 residues in the CDR3. The CDR3 nucleotides read TGTGCCAGCAGTTCTGTCTCCTACGAGCAGTACTTC. Its translation: CASSSVSYEQYF. The complete variable domain, with remaining parts taken from reference TRBV2 and TRBJ2-7, reads EPEVTQTPSHQVTQMGQEVILRCVPISNHLYFYWYRQILGQKVEFLVSFYNNEISEKSEIFDDQFSVERPDGSNFTLKIRSTKLEDSAMYFCASSSVSYEQYFGPGTRLTVT.

The genes are TRBV7-9 and TRBJ2-7; 8 bases are a match to TRBD1. The V gene end was trimmed by 7 bases and the J gene end by 5 bases; junction bases not matched to a gene: 10. Germline loops: CDR1 SEHNR, CDR2 FQNEAQ (reference sequence). The CDR3 extends over 14 amino acids. The CDR3 DNA reads as TGTGCCAGCACCAAGGGGGCAGGGGGCGACGAGCAGTACTTC. Translating it yields CASTKGAGGDEQYF.

The chain has TRBV2 and TRBJ2-5, with D uncertain. The assigned J gene may be wrong: the sequence end matches TRBJ2-7 better. Germline CDR1 SNHLY, CDR2 FYNNEI. The CDR3 consists of 17 residues. CDR3 nucleotide sequence: TGTGCCAGCAGTGAAGAAACCGATTGGGCCAGCATTTACGAGCAGTACTTC. It encodes CASSEETDWASIYEQYF.

The J gene is TRBJ2-5, the V gene TRBV10-3; 9 nucleotides match TRBD1. The CDR3 runs to 17 residues. With 2 bases clipped from V and 2 bases from J, the junction kept 9 bases outside the gene matches. CDR1 and CDR2 (germline): ENHRY, SYGVKD. CDR3 sequence: CAISESAGQGYQETQYF. The DNA of the CDR3 is TGTGCCATCAGTGAGAGCGCGGGACAGGGATATCAAGAGACCCAGTACTTC.

This chain links TRBV6-5 with TRBJ1-1; maybe TRBD1 (6 bases). Trimming took 5 bases from V and 1 from J, leaving 14 bases between them. Germline V gene lookup returns CDR1 MNHEY and CDR2 SVGAGI. CDR3 length equals 15 residues. The CDR3 loop is CASSIWGHQNTEAFF. DNA for the CDR3: TGTGCCAGCAGTATCTGGGGGCACCAGAACACTGAAGCTTTCTTT.

The chain uses TRBV6-5 and TRBJ2-1, with 7 positions matching TRBD2. Germline loops: CDR1 MNHEY, CDR2 SVGAGI. The CDR3 runs 15 residues. With 10 bases clipped from V and 0 bases from J, the junction kept 9 bases outside the gene matches. CDR3 nucleotide sequence: TGTGCCACGGGGGGACTCGCGAGCTCCTACAATGAGCAGTTCTTC. This sequence encodes CATGGLASSYNEQFF.

The chain links TRBV2 to TRBJ2-7; the match to TRBD1 covers 9 bases. The ends lost 5 bases at V and 3 bases at J; junction bases unmatched: 5. Germline-derived CDR1 and CDR2 are SNHLY and FYNNEI. The CDR3 contains 14 residues. In DNA form, the CDR3 reads TGTGCCAGCAGTCAAGGGACAGGGAACTACGAGCAGTACTTC. Protein: CASSQGTGNYEQYF.

The chain employs TRBV5-1 and TRBJ2-1; possible D gene TRBD2, 6 bases. Germline assignment: CDR1 SGHRS and CDR2 YFSETQ. CDR3 size: 19 residues. V gave up 3 bases and J gave up 1 base, with 23 bases separating them. In nucleotides, the CDR3 is TGCGCCAGCAGCTCCTCCGGGGGTAGCGGCATCCTATCCTACAATGAGCAGTTCTTC. This codes for CASSSSGGSGILSYNEQFF.

The CDR3 DNA follows: TGTGCCAGCAGTCCCCTAGGGGACTCCAGCACGGGGGAGCTGTTTTTT. This codes for CASSPLGDSSTGELFF. The chain combines TRBV25-1 with TRBJ2-2; tentative D call: TRBD2 (6 bases). Germline V gene sequence: CDR1 MGHDK, CDR2 SYGVNS. Deletions cut 5 bases from V and 8 bases from J, with 21 bases between. The CDR3 is 16 amino acids. Variable domain in full (rest from reference TRBV25-1 and TRBJ2-2): EADIYQTPRYLVIGTGKKITLECSQTMGHDKMYWYQQDPGMELHLIHYSYGVNSTEKGDLSSESTVSRIRTEHFPLTLESARPSHTSQYLCASSPLGDSSTGELFFGEGSRLTVL.

This chain connects TRBV19 to TRBJ1-1; the D gene is possibly TRBD1 (6 bases). This CDR3 comprises 13 residues. CDR1 and CDR2 (germline): LNHDA, SQIVND (reference sequence). V lost 1 base and J lost 5, with 8 bases in between. The CDR3 reads CASSIVQGTEAFF. The CDR3 nucleotides read TGTGCCAGTAGTATAGTGCAGGGGACTGAAGCTTTCTTT.

The V call is TRBV5-1, the J call TRBJ2-3; weak D call: TRBD1 (5 bases). The CDR3 runs to 15 residues. Trimming left V 5 bases short and J 0 bases short, with 13 bases between. Germline CDR1 and CDR2: SGHRS and YFSETQ. CDR3: CASRPVTVSTDTQYF. The DNA of the CDR3 is TGCGCCAGCAGACCCGTGACAGTTAGCACAGATACGCAGTATTTT.

V gene TRBV7-3 combines with J gene TRBJ2-5; no clear D gene. Trimming removed 2 bases from V and 0 bases from J, with 4 bases in between. CDR1 is SGHTA and CDR2 is FQGTGA in the germline V gene. CDR3 length equals 13 residues. In nucleotides, the CDR3 is TGTGCCAGCAGCTTATCGTACCAAGAGACCCAGTACTTC. Protein: CASSLSYQETQYF.

The chain employs TRBV7-9 and TRBJ1-3; tentative D call: TRBD1 (5 bases). V was trimmed by 1 base and J by 0 bases, leaving 10 bases between them. Germline assignment: CDR1 SEHNR and CDR2 FQNEAQ (reference sequence). The length of the CDR3 is 16 residues. This CDR3 is CASSLGGESSGNTIYF. The CDR3 nucleotides read TGTGCCAGCAGCTTAGGGGGCGAAAGCTCTGGAAACACCATATATTTT.